This T cell receptor beta chain is drawn from a study of cytomegalovirus exposure and HLA in healthy donors. Notes on the study in general: Among CMV-associated TCR beta chains, most appeared HLA-restricted in a later analysis.

To note about this clone: Its target is unknown.

The CDR3 totals 16 residues. V was pared by 2 bases and J by 4 bases, with 9 bases of the junction left unmatched. Germline lookup yields CDR1 MNHNY and CDR2 SVGAGI (reference sequence). Vbeta (60) and Jbeta (13) primers were used in the PCR. Clones were read by immunoSEQ multiplex PCR, and TCRdb kept only the in-frame ones, dropping some. The table records under 200,000 clones, about four fifths of them present only once. The receptor's source is a man aged 35 to 55 in good health and CMV-seropositive. The J gene is TRBJ1-1, the V gene TRBV6-6, with 8 bases fitting TRBD1. The sequenced material came from PBMCs. The CDR3 region is CASSYGAGGLSTEAFF. CDR3 nucleotide sequence: TGTGCCAGCAGTTACGGGGCAGGGGGCCTTAGCACTGAAGCTTTCTTT.